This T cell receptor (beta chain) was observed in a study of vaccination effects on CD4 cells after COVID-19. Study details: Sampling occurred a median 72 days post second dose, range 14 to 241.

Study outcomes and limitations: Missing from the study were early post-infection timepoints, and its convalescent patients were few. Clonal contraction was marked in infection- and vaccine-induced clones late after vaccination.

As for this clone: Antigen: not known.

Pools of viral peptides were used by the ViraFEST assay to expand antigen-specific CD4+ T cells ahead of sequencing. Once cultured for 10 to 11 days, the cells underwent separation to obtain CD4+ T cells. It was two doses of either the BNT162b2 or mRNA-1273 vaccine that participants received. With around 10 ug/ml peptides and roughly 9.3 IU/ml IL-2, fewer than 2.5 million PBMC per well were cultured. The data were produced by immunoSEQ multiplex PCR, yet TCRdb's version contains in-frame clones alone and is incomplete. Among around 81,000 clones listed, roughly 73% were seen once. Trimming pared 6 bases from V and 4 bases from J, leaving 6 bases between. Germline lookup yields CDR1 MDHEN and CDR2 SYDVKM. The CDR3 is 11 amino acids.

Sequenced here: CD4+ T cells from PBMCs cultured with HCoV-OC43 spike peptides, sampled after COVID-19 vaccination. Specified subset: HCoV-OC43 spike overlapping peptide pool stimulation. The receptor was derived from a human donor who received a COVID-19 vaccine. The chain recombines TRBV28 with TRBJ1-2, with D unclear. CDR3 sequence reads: CASSSLYGYTF. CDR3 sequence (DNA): TGTGCCAGCAGCTCCCTCTATGGCTACACCTTC.